This TCR beta chain comes out of a study of blood T cell repertoires in COVID-19. The protocol was immunoSEQ multiplex PCR, while the TCRdb copy is restricted to in-frame clones and leaves out a portion. The sample holds roughly 220,000 clones; about 85% are singletons and the top ten take about 20%. This clone was counted a single time. J was trimmed by 4 bases and V by 2 bases; bases with no gene match: 6. This CDR3 region has 15 residues. Germline lookup yields CDR1 SGHRS and CDR2 YFSETQ. Sequenced input: peripheral blood. The origin of this receptor is a man aged 25 to 40 with active or convalescent COVID-19. The rearrangement links TRBV5-1 to TRBJ2-1; 7 nucleotides line up with TRBD2. The CDR3 region is CASSFSLADYNEQFF. In nucleotides, the CDR3 is TGCGCCAGCAGCTTTTCCCTAGCGGATTACAATGAGCAGTTCTTC.